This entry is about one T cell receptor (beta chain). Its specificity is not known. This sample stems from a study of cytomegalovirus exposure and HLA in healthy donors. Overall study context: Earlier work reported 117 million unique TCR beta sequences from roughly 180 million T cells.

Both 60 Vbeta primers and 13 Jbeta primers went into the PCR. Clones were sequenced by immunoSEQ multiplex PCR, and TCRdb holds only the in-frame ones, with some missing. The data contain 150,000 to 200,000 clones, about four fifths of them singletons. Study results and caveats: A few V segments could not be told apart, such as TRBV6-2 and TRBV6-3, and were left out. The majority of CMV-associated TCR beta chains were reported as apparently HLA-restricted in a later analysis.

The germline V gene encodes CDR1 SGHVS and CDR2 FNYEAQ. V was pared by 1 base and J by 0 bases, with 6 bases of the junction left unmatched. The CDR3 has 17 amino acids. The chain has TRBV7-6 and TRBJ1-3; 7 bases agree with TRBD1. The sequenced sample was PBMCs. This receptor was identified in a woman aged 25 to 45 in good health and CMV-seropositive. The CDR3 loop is CASSLGLGGYSGNTIYF. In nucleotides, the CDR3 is TGTGCCAGCAGCTTAGGTTTAGGGGGCTACTCTGGAAACACCATATATTTT.